Sequencing of this T cell receptor (beta chain) was carried out in a study of cytomegalovirus exposure and HLA in healthy donors (dated by TCRdb to the late 2010s). Regarding the study in general: An earlier analysis of several hundred of the donors reported more than 250 Gb of sequence data and roughly 100 million unique TCR beta sequences from 150 million to 200 million T cells. A later genetic analysis used genome-wide SNP genotypes for about 65% of the roughly 670 donors, treating that subset as a discovery cohort. Donor age, sex, ethnicity and CMV serostatus were compiled alongside the repertoire data. Because of strong linkage in the cohort, roughly five DR-DQ haplotypes were treated as single units for association and clustering. Across some 400 genotyped donors of the cohort, an average of about 240,000 unique TCR beta nucleotide sequences per donor were sequenced, and 15% to 20% of those sequences were non-productive. A later analysis re-examined previously published TCR beta repertoires from roughly 720 donors and added high-resolution HLA genotyping to investigate patterns of TCR occurrence. Typing coverage differed by locus: A, B, C, DRB1 and DQB1 were typed in roughly 620-630 donors, DQA1 in roughly 510, DPA1 in 600 to 610, and DPB1 in 450 to 490. An early release that covered around 590 HLA-typed donors contained about 300 gigabases of sequencing data and 75 million to 100 million unique TCR sequences. Every discovery cohort repertoire had been produced on one sequencing platform. Of the approximately 400 genotyped donors, 65% to 90% fell in the genetic ancestry cluster associated with self-reported Caucasian donors. HLA typing covered class I and class II loci at four-digit resolution. The study combined high-throughput TCR immunosequencing, statistical association of individual TCRs with disease status, and machine learning to predict cytomegalovirus infection status. The study used immunosequencing to profile the T cell repertoires of hundreds of subjects and linked those repertoires to cytomegalovirus serostatus. The study aimed to test whether signatures of past pathogen exposure could be identified by cataloging public T cell receptors. Rather than using new phenotypic data, the later analysis identified candidate immune exposures from TCR beta sequences and from how often those sequences occurred across donors. An earlier analysis of some 500 of the donors applied high-throughput TCR beta sequencing to assess whether each TCR beta V gene segment acted as functional or pseudogenic. In addition to the first cohort of 650 to 800 subjects, a separate validation cohort of about 120 different subjects was used.

The cohort consisted of 666 healthy bone marrow donors. All cohort members were sampled while nominally healthy, although unrecorded immune exposures were likely present. The donor tested CMV seronegative and was one of the 352 seronegative cohort members. Every donor gave a peripheral blood sample, and the peripheral blood mononuclear cells from that sample were used for TCR beta sequencing. Genomic DNA was extracted from the blood cell samples with the Qiagen DNeasy Blood Extraction Kit. Library generation was performed with the immunoSEQ multiplex PCR assay. The multiplex PCR relied on a mix of 60 forward primers for TCR Vbeta segments and 13 reverse primers for TCR Jbeta segments. The CDR3 region of rearranged TCR beta genes was amplified from genomic DNA by a multiplex PCR assay. On the Illumina HiSeq System, the amplified TCR beta libraries were sequenced as 87-base-pair reads. The original pipeline was this. In a later analysis, tens of millions of unique TCR beta chains were counted across the 650 to 750 repertoires, and about 9.9 million of these chains were shared by at least two donors. To remove PCR and sequencing errors, raw reads were error-corrected and collapsed into unique sequences using a nearest-neighbor algorithm that merged closely related sequences. V, D and J gene segments were assigned by aligning CDR3 sequences to IMGT reference sequences. For a sequence to be retained, a match of at least six nucleotides was required to both a V gene segment and a J gene segment. Rearrangements were classified as productive when the CDR3 lacked stop codons and remained in frame with V and J, and all other rearrangements were classified as non-productive. CDR3 was defined by IMGT convention, running from the second conserved V-encoded cysteine to the conserved J-encoded phenylalanine. Sequences without an unambiguous match to a single V gene segment were excluded from the earlier analysis of 450 to 650 of the donors. An earlier analysis of some 500 of the donors classified V segments as functional when productive rearrangements were above 56.7% and as segregating when the standard deviation between donors was above 5%. To diagnose cytomegalovirus status from the catalog of TCR beta chain sequences, a statistical classification framework was built. V and J gene assignment, in a later analysis, came from comparing TCR nucleotide sequences with IMGT/GENE-DB human TR gene sequences. A later analysis assigned CDR3 sequences and most-parsimonious VDJ recombination scenarios with the TCRdist pipeline. In a later analysis, every TCR beta chain was defined by the combination of its CDR3 amino acid sequence and its V-gene family, and reads without a unique V-gene family were dropped. As a way to deal with suspected cross-contamination and a sequencing artifact, a later analysis dropped under 600 nucleotide sequences that were highly shared and had low generation probability. In a later analysis, a clonal expansion index for each public chain was calculated from normalized within-repertoire ranks of inferred template counts. Generation probabilities in a later analysis came from a VDJ recombination model fitted to out-of-frame rearrangements, and those results were checked against IGoR. In a later analysis, hypergeometric tests were used to score TCR-TCR, TCR-HLA and TCR-CMV co-occurrence, with a repertoire-size bias correction applied to TCR pairs. False discovery rates were estimated in a later analysis by permuting HLA or CMV assignments 20 times. In a later analysis, co-occurring TCRs were grouped using DBSCAN, and TCRdist sequence similarity was added for clustering within HLA-allele-positive subsets. Repertoires with fewer than 30,000 or more than 120,000 public chains were left out of co-occurrence clustering, as were four to six repertoires with anomalous nucleotide sharing. Entries here come from immuneACCESS through TCRdb and include only in-frame sequences with V and J called. Some clones fail to appear in such tables; in the studies checked, an unresolved V gene covers under half of the shortfall, and the cause of the remainder is unknown. The DNA gave D and trimming, while V, J and clone size come from that table. This sample lists about 150,000 clones; over 60% were detected once. Around 4.1% of the sample comes from the top ten.

General findings and caveats noted by the study authors: V-gene and J-gene trimming of TCR beta chains was associated with a missense DCLRE1C variant in a later genetic analysis, and the association was replicated in an independent cohort. In both the original and validation cohorts, the classifier was reported to diagnose cytomegalovirus status with high specificity and sensitivity. A later analysis associated about 16,000 TCR beta sequences with specific HLA alleles at a false discovery rate of 0.05. The only immune exposure information available for the cohort was CMV serostatus. A further reported finding was that TCR beta sequences accurately predicted the HLA-A and HLA-B alleles for most subjects in the first cohort. Most TCR sequences were seen in very few donors, while some public TCRs were found in many individuals. A later genetic analysis reported fewer N-insertions in productive TCRs among donors in an Asian-associated ancestry cluster than the approximately 700-donor mean. In an earlier analysis of 450 to 750 of the donors, most TCR beta V segments appeared in productive rearrangements about 90% or about 30% of the time, broadly matching IMGT annotations. Because HLA typing was missing for some donors at each locus, association tests included only the typed subset. The study gave a list of around 170 TCR beta chains associated with cytomegalovirus. A group of highly shared sequence variants was considered likely to be a technical artifact of the sequencing pipeline. According to a later analysis, most CMV-associated TCR beta chains appeared to be HLA-restricted, and the HLA associations seemed to be driven largely by CMV exposure. Strong co-occurrence of HLA alleles, especially DR and DQ, made assigning TCR associations to individual alleles difficult. According to a later analysis, parvovirus B19, influenza, CMV and Epstein-Barr virus appeared linked to several top co-occurrence clusters. Presence/absence analyses assumed roughly uniform sequencing depth across donors, an assumption that may not hold. Correlated functional status among segregating V segments might be attributable to linkage disequilibrium, but an unknown experimental factor could not be ruled out. Compared with equally common non-associated chains, HLA-associated TCR beta chains in a later analysis were more clonally expanded and had lower generation probabilities. The authors suggested that the approach could potentially be extended to other disease states and immunological phenotypes. In vitro tests confirmed that a few of the cytomegalovirus-associated TCR beta chains recognize cytomegalovirus antigens. The earlier analysis of about 600 of the donors excluded 15 to 20 rarely observed V segments, including chromosome 9 orphons, because counts were too low. In a later analysis, TCR association rates were found to vary across HLA loci, with the most associated TCRs seen for DRB1 alleles and the fewest for HLA-C alleles. In this cohort, only TCR beta chains were sequenced, and detectable features were limited by the absence of alpha or paired-chain data.

Regarding this clone: The antigen it binds to is not known. No quality values exist for individual bases; no much larger clone is one base distant.

The sequence was collected from a woman between 40 and 55 years old in good health and CMV-seronegative. Specimen: PBMCs.

The CDR3 region has the sequence CASSQDPASIDQETQYF. The DNA sequence reads TGCGCCAGCAGCCAAGATCCGGCTAGTATAGACCAAGAGACCCAGTACTTC. The receptor chain draws on TRBV4-1 and TRBJ2-5, with the D gene not clear enough to name. Reading the germline V gene gives CDR1 MGHRA and CDR2 YSYEKL. V is reduced by 0 bases and J by 0 bases, leaving a spacing of 14 bases between them. The CDR3, from cysteine to phenylalanine, totals 17 residues. Only CDR3 DNA is held: 51 bases, read in frame from base 1.